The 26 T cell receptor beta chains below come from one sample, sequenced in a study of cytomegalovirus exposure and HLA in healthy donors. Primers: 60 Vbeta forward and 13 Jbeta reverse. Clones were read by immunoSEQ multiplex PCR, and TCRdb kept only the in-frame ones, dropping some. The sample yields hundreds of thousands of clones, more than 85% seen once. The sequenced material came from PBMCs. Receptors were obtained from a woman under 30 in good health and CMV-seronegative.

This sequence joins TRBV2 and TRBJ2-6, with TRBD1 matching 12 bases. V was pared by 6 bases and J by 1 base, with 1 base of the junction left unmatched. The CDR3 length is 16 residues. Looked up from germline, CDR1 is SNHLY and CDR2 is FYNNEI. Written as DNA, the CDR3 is TGTGCCAGCAGGGGACAGGGGGCTTCTGGGGCCAACGTCCTGACTTTC. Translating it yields CASRGQGASGANVLTF. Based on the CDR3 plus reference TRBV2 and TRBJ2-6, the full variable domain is EPEVTQTPSHQVTQMGQEVILRCVPISNHLYFYWYRQILGQKVEFLVSFYNNEISEKSEIFDDQFSVERPDGSNFTLKIRSTKLEDSAMYFCASRGQGASGANVLTFGAGSRLTVL.

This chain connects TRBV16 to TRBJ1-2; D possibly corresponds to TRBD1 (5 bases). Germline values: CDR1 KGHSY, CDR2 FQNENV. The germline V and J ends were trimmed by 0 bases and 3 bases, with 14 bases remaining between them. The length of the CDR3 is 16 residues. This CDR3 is CASSQSFRVSDYGYTF. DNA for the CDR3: TGTGCCAGCAGCCAATCTTTCAGGGTGTCGGACTATGGCTACACCTTC. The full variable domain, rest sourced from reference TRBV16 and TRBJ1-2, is GEEVAQTPKHLVRGEGQKAKLYCAPIKGHSYVFWYQQVLKNEFKFLISFQNENVFDETGMPKERFSAKCLPNSPCSLEIQATKLEDSAVYFCASSQSFRVSDYGYTFGSGTRLTVV.

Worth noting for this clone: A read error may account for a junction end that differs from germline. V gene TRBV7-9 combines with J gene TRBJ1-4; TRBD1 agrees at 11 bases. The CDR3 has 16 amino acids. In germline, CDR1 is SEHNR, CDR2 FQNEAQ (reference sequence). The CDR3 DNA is TGTTCCAGCAGCACCAGCCGGGACAGGGGGGATGAAAAACTGTTTTTT. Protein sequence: CSSSTSRDRGDEKLFF.

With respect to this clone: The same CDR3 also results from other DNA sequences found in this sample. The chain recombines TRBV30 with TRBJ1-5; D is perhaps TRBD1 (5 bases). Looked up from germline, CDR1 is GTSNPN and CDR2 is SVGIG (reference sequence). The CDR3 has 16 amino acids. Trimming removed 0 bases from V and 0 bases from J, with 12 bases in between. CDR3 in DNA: TGTGCCTGGAGTGTATCAGGGCGGGATAGCAATCAGCCCCAGCATTTT. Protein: CAWSVSGRDSNQPQHF.

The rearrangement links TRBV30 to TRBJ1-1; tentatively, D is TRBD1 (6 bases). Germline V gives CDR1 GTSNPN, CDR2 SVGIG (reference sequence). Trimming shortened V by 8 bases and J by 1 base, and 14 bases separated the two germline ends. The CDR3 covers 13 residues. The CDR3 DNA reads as TGTGCCGGGCGGCAGGGGAAGAACACTGAAGCTTTCTTT. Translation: CAGRQGKNTEAFF. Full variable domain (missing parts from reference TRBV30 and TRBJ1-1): SQTIHQWPATLVQPVGSPLSLECTVEGTSNPNLYWYRQAAGRGLQLLFYSVGIGQISSEVPQNLSASRPQDRQFILSSKKLLLSDSGFYLCAGRQGKNTEAFFGQGTRLTVV.

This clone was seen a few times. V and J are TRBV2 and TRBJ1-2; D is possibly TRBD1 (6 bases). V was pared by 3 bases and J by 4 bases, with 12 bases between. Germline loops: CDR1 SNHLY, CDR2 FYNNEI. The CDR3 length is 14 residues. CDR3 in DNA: TGTGCCAGCAGTGAGGGTACAGGGTTCTATGGCTACACCTTC. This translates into CASSEGTGFYGYTF.

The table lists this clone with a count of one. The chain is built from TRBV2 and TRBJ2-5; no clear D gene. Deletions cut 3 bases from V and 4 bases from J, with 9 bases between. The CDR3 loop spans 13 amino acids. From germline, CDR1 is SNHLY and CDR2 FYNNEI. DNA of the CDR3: TGTGCCAGCAGTGATCCTCTCCCAGAGACCCAGTACTTC. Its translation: CASSDPLPETQYF.

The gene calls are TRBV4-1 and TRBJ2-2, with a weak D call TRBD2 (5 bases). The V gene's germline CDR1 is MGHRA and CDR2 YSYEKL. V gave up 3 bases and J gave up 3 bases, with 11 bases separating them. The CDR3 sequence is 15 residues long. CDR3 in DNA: TGCGCCAGCAGCCACAAAAGAGGGTACACCGGGGAGCTGTTTTTT. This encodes CASSHKRGYTGELFF.

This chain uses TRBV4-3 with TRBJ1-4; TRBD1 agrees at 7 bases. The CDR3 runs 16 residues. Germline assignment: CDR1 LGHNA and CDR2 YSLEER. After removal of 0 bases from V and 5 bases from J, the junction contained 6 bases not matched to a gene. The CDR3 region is CASSQDKGQKNEKLFF. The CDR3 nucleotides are TGCGCCAGCAGCCAAGATAAGGGACAGAAAAATGAAAAACTGTTTTTT.

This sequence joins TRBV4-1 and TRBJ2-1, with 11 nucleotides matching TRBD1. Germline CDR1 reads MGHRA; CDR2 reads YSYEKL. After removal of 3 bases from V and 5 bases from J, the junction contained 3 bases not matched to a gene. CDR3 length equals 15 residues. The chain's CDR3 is CASSQGTGGHNEQFF. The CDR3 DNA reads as TGCGCCAGCAGCCAGGGGACAGGGGGACACAATGAGCAGTTCTTC.

The CDR3 sequence is CASSYGGASSGNTIYF. DNA for the CDR3: TGTGCCAGCTCCTACGGGGGGGCCTCCTCTGGAAACACCATATATTTT. V gene TRBV5-6 combines with J gene TRBJ1-3, with D possibly matching TRBD1 (6 bases). Trimming took 7 bases from V and 0 from J, leaving 17 bases between them. This CDR3 has 16 amino acids. CDR1 SGHDT and CDR2 YYEEEE come from the germline V gene.

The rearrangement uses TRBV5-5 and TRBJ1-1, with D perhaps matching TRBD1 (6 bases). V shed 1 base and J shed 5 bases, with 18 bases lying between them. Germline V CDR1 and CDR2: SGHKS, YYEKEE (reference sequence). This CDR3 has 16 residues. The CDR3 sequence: CASSLLLMGAGTEAFF. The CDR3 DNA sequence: TGTGCCAGCAGCTTGCTCCTCATGGGGGCTGGAACTGAAGCTTTCTTT.

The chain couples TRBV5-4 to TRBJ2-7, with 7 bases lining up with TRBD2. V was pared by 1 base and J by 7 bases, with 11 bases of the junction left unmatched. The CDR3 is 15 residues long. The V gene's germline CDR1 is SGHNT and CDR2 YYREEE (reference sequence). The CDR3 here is CASSLPGGGPGEQYF. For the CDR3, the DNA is TGTGCCAGCAGCTTGCCGGGGGGAGGGCCGGGAGAGCAGTACTTC.

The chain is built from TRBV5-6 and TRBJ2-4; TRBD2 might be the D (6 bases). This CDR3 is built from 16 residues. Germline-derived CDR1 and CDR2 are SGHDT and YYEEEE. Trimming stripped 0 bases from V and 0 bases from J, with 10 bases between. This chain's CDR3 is CASSLGGLLAKNIQYF. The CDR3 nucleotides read TGTGCCAGCAGCTTGGGGGGACTTCTAGCCAAAAACATTCAGTACTTC.

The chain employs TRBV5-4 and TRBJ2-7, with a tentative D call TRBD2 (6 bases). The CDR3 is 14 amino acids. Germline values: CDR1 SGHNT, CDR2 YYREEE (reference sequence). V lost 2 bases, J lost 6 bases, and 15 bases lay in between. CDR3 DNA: TGTGCCAGCAGCTTTGAACTAGCACCGCTCGAGCAGTACTTC. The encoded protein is CASSFELAPLEQYF.

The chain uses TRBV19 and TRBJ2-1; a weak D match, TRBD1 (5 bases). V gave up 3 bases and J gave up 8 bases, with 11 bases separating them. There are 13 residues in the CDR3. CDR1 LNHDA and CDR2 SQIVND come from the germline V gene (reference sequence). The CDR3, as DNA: TGTGCCAGTAGTATGGGATGGGGCGATGAGCAGTTCTTC. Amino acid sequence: CASSMGWGDEQFF. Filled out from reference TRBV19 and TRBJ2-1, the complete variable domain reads DGGITQSPKYLFRKEGQNVTLSCEQNLNHDAMYWYRQDPGQGLRLIYYSQIVNDFQKGDIAEGYSVSREKKESFPLTVTSAQKNPTAFYLCASSMGWGDEQFFGPGTRLTVL.

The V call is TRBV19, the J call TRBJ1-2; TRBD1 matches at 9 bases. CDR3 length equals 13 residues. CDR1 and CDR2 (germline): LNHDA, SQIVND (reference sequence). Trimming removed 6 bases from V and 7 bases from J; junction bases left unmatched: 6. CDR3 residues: CASRSTGGLGYTF. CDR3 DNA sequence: TGTGCCAGTAGATCAACAGGGGGCCTTGGCTACACCTTC. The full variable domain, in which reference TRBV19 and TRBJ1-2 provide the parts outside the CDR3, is DGGITQSPKYLFRKEGQNVTLSCEQNLNHDAMYWYRQDPGQGLRLIYYSQIVNDFQKGDIAEGYSVSREKKESFPLTVTSAQKNPTAFYLCASRSTGGLGYTFGSGTRLTVV.

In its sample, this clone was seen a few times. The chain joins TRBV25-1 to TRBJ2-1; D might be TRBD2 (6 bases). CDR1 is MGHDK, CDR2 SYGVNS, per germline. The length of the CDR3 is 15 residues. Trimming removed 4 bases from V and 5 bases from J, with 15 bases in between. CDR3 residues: CASSGYSGEDNEQFF. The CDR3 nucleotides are TGTGCCAGCAGTGGGTATAGCGGAGAAGACAATGAGCAGTTCTTC.

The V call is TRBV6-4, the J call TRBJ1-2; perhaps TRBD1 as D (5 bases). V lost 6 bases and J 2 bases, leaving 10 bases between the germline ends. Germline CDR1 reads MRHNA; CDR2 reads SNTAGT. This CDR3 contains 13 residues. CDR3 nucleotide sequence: TGTGCCAGCAGCGCCGGGGGGAACTATGGCTACACCTTC. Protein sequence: CASSAGGNYGYTF.

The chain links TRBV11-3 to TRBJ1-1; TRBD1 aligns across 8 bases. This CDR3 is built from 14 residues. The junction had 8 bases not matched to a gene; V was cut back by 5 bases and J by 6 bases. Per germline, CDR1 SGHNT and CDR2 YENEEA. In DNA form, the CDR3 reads TGTGCCAGCAGCGGGTGGACAGGGAGACCTGAAGCTTTCTTT. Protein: CASSGWTGRPEAFF.

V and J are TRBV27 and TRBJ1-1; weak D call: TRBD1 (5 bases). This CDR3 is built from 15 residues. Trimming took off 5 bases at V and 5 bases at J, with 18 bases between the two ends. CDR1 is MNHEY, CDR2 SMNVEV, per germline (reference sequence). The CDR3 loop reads CASSPRPGVGTEAFF. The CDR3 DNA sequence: TGTGCCAGCAGTCCCCGTCCGGGGGTCGGGACTGAAGCTTTCTTT.

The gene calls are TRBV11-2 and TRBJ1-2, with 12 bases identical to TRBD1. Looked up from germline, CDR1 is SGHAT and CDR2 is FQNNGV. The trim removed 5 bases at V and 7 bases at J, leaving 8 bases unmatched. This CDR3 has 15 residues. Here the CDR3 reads CASSKPGQGAVGYTF. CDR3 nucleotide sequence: TGTGCCAGCAGCAAGCCGGGACAGGGGGCAGTTGGCTACACCTTC.

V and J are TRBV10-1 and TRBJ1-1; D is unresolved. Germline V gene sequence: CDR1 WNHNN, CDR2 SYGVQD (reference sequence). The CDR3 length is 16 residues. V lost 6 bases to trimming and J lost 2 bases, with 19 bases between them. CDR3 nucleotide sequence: TGCGCCAGCAGGGCGGGTTACAGTCGGACTAACACTGAAGCTTTCTTT. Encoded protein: CASRAGYSRTNTEAFF.

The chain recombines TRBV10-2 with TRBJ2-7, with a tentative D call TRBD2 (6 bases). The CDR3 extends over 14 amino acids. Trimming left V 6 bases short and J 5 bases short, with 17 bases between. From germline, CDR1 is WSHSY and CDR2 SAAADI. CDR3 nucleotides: TGCGCCAGCAGAGATAGCGGAAAGGGCAACGAGCAGTACTTC. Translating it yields CASRDSGKGNEQYF.

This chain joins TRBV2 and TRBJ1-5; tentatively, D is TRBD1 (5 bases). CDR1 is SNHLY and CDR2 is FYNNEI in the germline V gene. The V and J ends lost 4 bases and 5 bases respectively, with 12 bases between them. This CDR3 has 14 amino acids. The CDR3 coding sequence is TGTGCCAGCAGTGGCGAAGGGGTCTATCAGCCCCAGCATTTT. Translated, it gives CASSGEGVYQPQHF.

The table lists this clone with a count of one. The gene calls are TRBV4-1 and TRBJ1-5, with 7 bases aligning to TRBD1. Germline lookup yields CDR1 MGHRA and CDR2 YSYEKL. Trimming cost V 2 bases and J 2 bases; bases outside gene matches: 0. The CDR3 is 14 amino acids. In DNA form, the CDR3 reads TGCGCCAGCAGCCAACAGGGGGGCAATCAGCCCCAGCATTTT. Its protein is CASSQQGGNQPQHF.